This passage covers 14 T cell receptor beta chains from one sample sequenced in a study of cytomegalovirus exposure and HLA in healthy donors. PCR employed 60 Vbeta and 13 Jbeta primers. Sequencing used immunoSEQ multiplex PCR; TCRdb keeps in-frame clones, though not all of them. The profile shows about 130,000 clones, roughly 70% of them singletons. Sequenced input: PBMCs. The receptors derive from a man aged 18 to 29 in good health and CMV-seropositive.

The chain recombines TRBV15 with TRBJ1-2; D call uncertain. The V end lost 1 base, the J end lost 4 bases, and 10 bases lay between the germline ends. The CDR3 runs to 14 residues. Germline V gene sequence: CDR1 LNHNV, CDR2 YYDKDF (reference sequence). The CDR3 sequence is CATSRAPGVYGYTF. DNA of the CDR3: TGTGCCACCAGCAGAGCCCCGGGAGTCTATGGCTACACCTTC.

The chain joins TRBV6-1 to TRBJ1-6, with D unclear. The V gene lost 0 bases and the J gene lost 0 bases, with 9 bases spanning the gap. Germline CDR1 MNHNS, CDR2 SASEGT. The CDR3 covers 17 residues. CDR3 loop: CASSEAGGSSYNSPLHF. CDR3 in DNA: TGTGCCAGCAGTGAAGCGGGAGGGAGCTCCTATAATTCACCCCTCCACTTT.

V gene TRBV27 combines with J gene TRBJ2-3; D unclear. This CDR3 is built from 13 residues. V was cut by 2 bases and J by 1 base, with 4 bases left in between. The germline CDR1 and CDR2 sequences are MNHEY and SMNVEV (reference sequence). The CDR3 nucleotides read TGTGCCAGCAGTTTAATAGGCACAGATACGCAGTATTTT. Its protein is CASSLIGTDTQYF.

V and J are TRBV6-6 and TRBJ2-7; 7 bases align to TRBD2. Germline CDR1 is MNHNY and CDR2 is SVGAGI (reference sequence). V trimming: 0 bases; J trimming: 3 bases; junction bases outside the gene matches: 5. The CDR3 length is 15 residues. The chain's CDR3 is CASSYSSASGYEQYF. The DNA for the CDR3 is TGTGCCAGCAGTTACTCGAGTGCTAGCGGCTACGAGCAGTACTTC.

This chain uses TRBV10-1 with TRBJ2-7, with 11 bases lining up with TRBD1. CDR1 WNHNN and CDR2 SYGVQD come from the germline V gene (reference sequence). The CDR3 spans 15 residues. V gave up 4 bases and J gave up 2 bases; unmatched junction bases: 4. CDR3 residues: CASSAGTGGTYEQYF. DNA of the CDR3: TGCGCCAGCAGTGCCGGGACAGGGGGGACCTACGAGCAGTACTTC.

This clone has just one count. CDR3 in amino acids: CASSPLRQGKHEQYF. DNA for the CDR3: TGTGCCAGCTCACCACTTCGGCAGGGGAAGCACGAGCAGTACTTC. The rearrangement uses TRBV18 and TRBJ2-7, with D perhaps matching TRBD1 (6 bases). Germline assignment: CDR1 KGHSH and CDR2 LQKENI. The CDR3 is 15 amino acids. Trimming shortened V by 1 base and J by 5 bases, and 15 bases separated the two germline ends.

The J gene is TRBJ2-5, the V gene TRBV18, with 11 bases that match TRBD2. CDR1 is KGHSH and CDR2 is LQKENI in the germline V gene. With V trimmed by 0 bases and J by 5 bases, 2 bases remained unmatched. The CDR3 length is 15 residues. In DNA form, the CDR3 reads TGTGCCAGCTCACCACCGTCTAGCGGGGGGGAGACCCAGTACTTC. Translated, it gives CASSPPSSGGETQYF.

V gene TRBV5-1 combines with J gene TRBJ1-1; 7 nucleotides match TRBD1. Germline assignment: CDR1 SGHRS and CDR2 YFSETQ. This CDR3 comprises 14 residues. V shed 4 bases, J shed 3 bases, and the junction held 6 bases outside the gene matches. In DNA, the CDR3 is TGCGCCAGCAGCCAGACAGGGCTGCACACTGAAGCTTTCTTT. It encodes CASSQTGLHTEAFF.

The CDR3 coding sequence is TGTGCCAGCAGCTTTAGGGGGGGAGAGACCCAGTACTTC. The encoded protein is CASSFRGGETQYF. V gene TRBV5-4 combines with J gene TRBJ2-5, with TRBD2 as a possible D gene (7 bases). The CDR3 runs to 13 residues. V lost 2 bases, J lost 4 bases, and 9 bases lay in between. Germline V gene lookup returns CDR1 SGHNT and CDR2 YYREEE (reference sequence).

A single count supports this clone. The rearrangement links TRBV7-2 to TRBJ1-1, with a weak D call TRBD1 (6 bases). Germline assignment: CDR1 SGHTA and CDR2 FQGNSA. This CDR3 has 14 residues. The ends were cut back, 5 bases at V and 0 bases at J, with 10 bases in the middle. This chain's CDR3 is CASSTQGLNTEAFF. The CDR3 bases are TGTGCCAGCAGCACACAGGGATTGAACACTGAAGCTTTCTTT.

By sample share, this clone is medium-sized. The V gene is TRBV6-1, the J gene TRBJ2-6; 7 bases match TRBD1. The CDR3 spans 15 residues. Germline values: CDR1 MNHNS, CDR2 SASEGT. V gave up 3 bases and J gave up 2 bases; unmatched junction bases: 1. The CDR3 sequence: CASSETGTGANVLTF. The CDR3 nucleotides read TGTGCCAGCAGTGAGACAGGGACTGGGGCCAACGTCCTGACTTTC.

J is TRBJ2-3 and V is TRBV11-3; 7 bases are a match to TRBD2. Germline values: CDR1 SGHNT, CDR2 YENEEA. The CDR3 totals 17 residues. V trimming: 1 base; J trimming: 6 bases; junction bases outside the gene matches: 13. The CDR3 DNA follows: TGTGCCAGCAGCTTAGTGTCCCTAGCGGTGGAGGGGGATACGCAGTATTTT. Translating gives CASSLVSLAVEGDTQYF.

The chain joins TRBV6-1 to TRBJ1-2; TRBD1 is a possible D gene (5 bases). This CDR3 has 15 amino acids. Germline CDR1 and CDR2: MNHNS and SASEGT. Trimming shortened V by 1 base and J by 2 bases, and 11 bases separated the two germline ends. The CDR3 reads CASSEGVGGNYGYTF. Here the CDR3 DNA reads TGTGCCAGCAGTGAAGGAGTTGGGGGGAACTATGGCTACACCTTC.

This rearrangement joins TRBV28 to TRBJ2-5; D unresolved. The CDR3 contains 16 residues. Germline assignment: CDR1 MDHEN and CDR2 SYDVKM. V gave up 5 bases and J gave up 2 bases, with 18 bases separating them. In nucleotides, the CDR3 is TGTGCCAGCAGTCCACCCCCGGTGCGGAATCAAGAGACCCAGTACTTC. It encodes CASSPPPVRNQETQYF.